Each of the 18 T cell receptor beta chains below was sequenced from the same sample in a study of tumor-infiltrating lymphocytes in primary liver carcinoma. Scientists recovered RNA and DNA together from roughly 20-30 mg of unsorted bulk tissue. A constant-region primer primed TCR beta cDNA synthesis from 400 to 550 ng of total RNA. Libraries for TCR beta were built through three nested multiplex PCR rounds, which together made up a slightly modified ARM-PCR procedure. A C-beta reverse primer was combined with TRBV1-TRBV30 forward primers in the first two PCR rounds, and each round had approximately 10 cycles. A single record per CDR3 protein comes from TCRdb applying MiXCR to the multiplex PCR reads. The table has 55,000 to 65,000 distinct CDR3 sequences, about two thirds seen once; the top ten hold approximately 50%. The sample comprised liver tumor tissue from sampling region 2. Documented subset: tumor region T2, inferior pole. These receptors all come from a man between 40 and 49 years old with primary liver carcinoma and hepatitis B virus infection.

With regard to this clonotype: The junction shows a germline mismatch at one end, possibly a read error. The chain recombines TRBV11-2 with TRBJ1-4; no firm D call. Per the germline V gene, CDR1 is SGHAT and CDR2 is FQNNGV. CDR3 length equals 16 residues. The CDR3 loop is CASSETPEGTNEKLFF. The CDR3 DNA sequence: TGCGCCAGCAGCGAGACTCCTGAAGGAACAAATGAAAAACTGTTTTTT.

This rearrangement joins TRBV7-9 to TRBJ1-5; D is unclear. Germline V lookup: CDR1 SEHNR, CDR2 FQNEAQ (reference sequence). The CDR3 has 12 amino acids. V lost 8 bases to trimming and J lost 8 bases, with 13 bases between them. Here the CDR3 DNA reads TGTGCCAGCGGCGCATATTTTGAGCCCCAGCATTTT. Its protein product is CASGAYFEPQHF.

In the case of this clonotype: The junction departs from the called germline gene at one end, perhaps through a read error. The chain employs TRBV5-5 and TRBJ1-4; 7 bases align to TRBD1. Germline values: CDR1 SGHKS, CDR2 YYEKEE (reference sequence). The CDR3 contains 17 residues. This chain's CDR3 is CASSLSPWGTVNEKLFF. CDR3 DNA: TGTGCTAGCAGCTTAAGTCCCTGGGGGACAGTGAATGAAAAACTGTTTTTT.

At least ten counts were recorded for this clonotype. CDR3 protein: CASSIRENSYNEQFF. The CDR3 nucleotides read TGTGCCAGTAGTATTAGAGAAAACTCCTACAATGAGCAGTTCTTC. The gene calls are TRBV19 and TRBJ2-1; unclear D gene. In germline, CDR1 is LNHDA, CDR2 SQIVND (reference sequence). V shed 3 bases and J shed 0 bases, with 9 bases lying between them. This CDR3 spans 15 amino acids.

Comment on this clonotype: At one of its ends the junction is not consistent with the germline gene, which may arise from a read error. CDR3 region: CATCRSGTETQSF. CDR3 nucleotide sequence: TGTGCCACCTGCCGAAGCGGGACAGAGACCCAGTCCTTC. The V and J genes are TRBV12-3 or TRBV12-4 and TRBJ2-5; D could derive from TRBD1 or TRBD2 (7 bases each). There are 13 residues in the CDR3.

This clonotype was picked up many times. This chain uses TRBV6-2 or TRBV6-3 with TRBJ2-1; no clear D. CDR3 size: 14 residues. CDR1 and CDR2 (germline): MNHEY, SVGEGT. V was cut by 2 bases and J by 7 bases, with 12 bases left in between. The CDR3 is CASSYLIVGNEQFF. In DNA form, the CDR3 reads TGTGCCAGCAGTTACCTGATAGTTGGAAATGAGCAGTTCTTC.

Of note for this clonotype: A read error is possible here, since a much larger clone lies one base away. The rearrangement links TRBV6-2 or TRBV6-3 to TRBJ2-7; TRBD1 matches 9 bases. Germline V gene data show CDR1 as MNHEY and CDR2 as SVGEGT. The CDR3 runs to 14 residues. The CDR3: CVNSLRDRAHEQYF. The CDR3 nucleotides are TGTGTCAACAGCCTCCGGGACAGGGCCCACGAGCAGTACTTC.

This clonotype was observed a handful of times. One end of the junction is discordant with germline, which a read error may explain. This chain uses TRBV28 with TRBJ2-1, with D possibly being TRBD2 (6 bases). Germline V lookup: CDR1 MDHEN, CDR2 SYDVKM. CDR3 size: 17 residues. CDR3 residues: CASSSAGVGSSYDEQFF. The CDR3, as DNA: TGTGCCAGCAGTTCAGCGGGTGTAGGGAGCTCCTACGATGAGCAGTTCTTC.

Comments on this clonotype: This may be a read error, as it is one base from a much larger clone. The rearrangement uses TRBV28 and TRBJ2-7, with 7 bases fitting TRBD2. The V segment lost 5 bases and the J segment 5 bases; nucleotides outside the gene matches: 9. In germline, CDR1 is MDHEN, CDR2 SYDVKM. This CDR3 region has 14 residues. The CDR3 DNA follows: TGTGCCAGCAGTAGAGGGAGGGTTACCAACGAGCAGTACTTC. Protein product: CASSRGRVTNEQYF.

This clonotype was observed at least ten times. The chain carries TRBV6-1 and TRBJ2-1; D unclear. Germline lookup yields CDR1 MNHNS and CDR2 SASEGT. CDR3 length: 12 amino acids. V gave up 2 bases and J gave up 11 bases, with 10 bases separating them. CDR3 in DNA: TGTGCCAGCAGTGAACGCGAGATAAAGCAGTTCTTC. The encoded protein is CASSEREIKQFF.

This clonotype was detected once. At one end, the junction sequence differs from germline, possibly due to a read error. The J gene is TRBJ2-2, the V gene TRBV6-6, with a tentative D call TRBD2 (7 bases). CDR1 and CDR2 (germline): MNHNY, SVGAGI (reference sequence). The CDR3 totals 16 residues. CDR3 nucleotides: TGTACCAGCAGTAAAAGGGGGAGGGCCTGGACCGGGGAGCTGTTTTTT. It codes for CTSSKRGRAWTGELFF.

This sequence joins TRBV12-3 or TRBV12-4 and TRBJ1-4; no clear D gene. The CDR3 spans 13 residues. V was cut by 5 bases and J by 8 bases, with 12 bases left in between. The CDR3 sequence is CASSPQTREKLFF. The CDR3 nucleotides read TGTGCCAGCAGTCCACAGACTCGCGAAAAACTGTTTTTT.

As regards this clonotype: A read error may produce the germline difference seen at one junction end. V gene TRBV5-1 combines with J gene TRBJ2-3; the D is unclear. The CDR3 extends over 16 amino acids. CDR1 is SGHRS and CDR2 is YFSETQ in the germline V gene. The CDR3: CASSLRTCGCTDRQYF. The CDR3 DNA reads TGCGCCAGCAGCTTGAGGACGTGCGGCTGCACAGATAGGCAGTATTTT.

A word on this clonotype: At one end, the junction sequence differs from germline, possibly due to a read error. The chain recombines TRBV6-2 or TRBV6-3 with TRBJ1-5; TRBD1 might be the D (6 bases). Per the germline V gene, CDR1 is MNHEY and CDR2 is SVGEGT. The CDR3 is made up of 14 amino acids. The CDR3 loop reads CASSLGQGNQPQQF. CDR3 nucleotide sequence: TGTGCCAGCAGTTTGGGACAAGGCAATCAACCCCAGCAATTT.

This clonotype ranks as medium-sized. V usage is TRBV6-2 or TRBV6-3 and J usage is TRBJ2-1; D may be TRBD1 (6 bases). The V end lost 6 bases, the J end lost 9 bases, and 15 bases lay between the germline ends. CDR3 size: 13 residues. Germline V lookup: CDR1 MNHEY, CDR2 SVGEGT. CDR3 in DNA: TGTGCCAGCAGGACTACAGGGTACGGTGAGCAGTTCTTC. Translating it yields CASRTTGYGEQFF.

By share of the sample, this clonotype is medium-sized. V gene TRBV11-2 combines with J gene TRBJ2-5, with D unclear. This CDR3 is built from 15 residues. V was shortened by 1 base and J by 2 bases, with 11 bases between the two germline ends. Germline V gene lookup returns CDR1 SGHAT and CDR2 FQNNGV. The CDR3 bases are TGTGCCAGCAGCTTAGGAACGGGCAGTCAAGAGACCCAGTACTTC. It translates to CASSLGTGSQETQYF.

To note about this clonotype: A read error is possible here, since a much larger clone lies one base away. This chain connects TRBV20-1 to TRBJ2-1, with 10 bases identical to TRBD2. CDR3 length equals 15 residues. The V gene end was trimmed by 7 bases and the J gene end by 4 bases; junction bases not matched to a gene: 10. The V gene's germline CDR1 is DFQATT and CDR2 SNEGSKA (reference sequence). This CDR3 is CSVGSSGSHYNEQFF. CDR3 DNA sequence: TGCAGTGTTGGATCTAGCGGGAGTCATTACAATGAGCAGTTCTTC.

This clonotype occurred many times. V usage is TRBV6-4 and J usage is TRBJ2-1, with 10 bases that match TRBD2. V lost 6 bases and J lost 7; bases outside the gene matches: 3. The CDR3 runs 13 residues. Germline V lookup: CDR1 MRHNA, CDR2 SNTAGT. CDR3 amino acids: CASSMTSGNEQFF. The CDR3 DNA sequence: TGTGCCAGCAGCATGACTAGCGGGAATGAGCAGTTCTTC.